Below, 22 T cell receptor beta chains from the same sample are listed, as sequenced in a study of TIL therapy for anti-PD-1-resistant metastatic lung cancer. The immunoSEQ assay was v3. Measured with immunoSEQ multiplex PCR; TCRdb has only the in-frame clones, and not every one. The data contain 50,000 to 70,000 clones, approximately 75% of them singletons. Regarding time point: pre-treatment sample, taken before nivolumab and TIL therapy. Sequencing used blood, obtained at baseline. These receptors originate from a person aged 25-85 years with non-small cell lung cancer.

The V and J genes are TRBV6-4 and TRBJ2-2; D is uncertain. Trimming removed 5 bases from V and 0 bases from J, with 7 bases in between. CDR1 is MRHNA and CDR2 is SNTAGT in the germline V gene. The CDR3 sequence is 14 residues long. CDR3 nucleotides: TGTGCCAGCAGTCCCGGGTCGAACACCGGGGAGCTGTTTTTT. Protein sequence: CASSPGSNTGELFF.

The chain has TRBV6-5 and TRBJ2-7; the D gene could be TRBD1 or TRBD2 (6 bases each). V lost 6 bases to trimming and J lost 4 bases, with 19 bases between them. Germline loops: CDR1 MNHEY, CDR2 SVGAGI. The CDR3 sequence is 15 residues long. CDR3 in amino acids: CASRRGEGDWYEQYF. CDR3 in DNA: TGTGCCAGCAGGCGGGGCGAGGGGGACTGGTACGAGCAGTACTTC.

The chain uses TRBV28 and TRBJ2-7, with TRBD1 matching over 10 bases. This CDR3 has 16 residues. Looked up from germline, CDR1 is MDHEN and CDR2 is SYDVKM. Trimming removed 6 bases from V and 6 bases from J; junction bases left unmatched: 14. The CDR3 sequence: CASRPALGQGQSEQYF. The CDR3 coding sequence is TGTGCCAGCAGACCAGCCCTGGGACAGGGGCAGAGCGAGCAGTACTTC.

The CDR3 nucleotides are TGTGCCAGCAGTTTATCGGGACAGGGGAATGATCAGCCCCAGCATTTT. Translation gives CASSLSGQGNDQPQHF. The chain couples TRBV27 to TRBJ1-5; 10 bases fit TRBD1. V gave up 0 bases and J gave up 5 bases; unmatched junction bases: 4. Germline-derived CDR1 and CDR2 are MNHEY and SMNVEV (reference sequence). The CDR3 is 16 residues long.

The chain joins TRBV2 to TRBJ1-5; D possibly corresponds to TRBD1 (6 bases). V gave up 6 bases and J gave up 0 bases, with 9 bases separating them. Germline loops: CDR1 SNHLY, CDR2 FYNNEI. This CDR3 spans 14 amino acids. DNA of the CDR3: TGTGCCAGCAGGAGGGACATTAGCAATCAGCCCCAGCATTTT. Translating gives CASRRDISNQPQHF.

V and J are TRBV18 and TRBJ1-2; maybe TRBD1 (6 bases). The germline V gene has CDR1 KGHSH and CDR2 LQKENI. The CDR3 is made up of 15 amino acids. The ends were cut back, 2 bases at V and 3 bases at J, with 13 bases in the middle. This chain's CDR3 is CASSPSRGADYGYTF. CDR3 nucleotide sequence: TGTGCCAGCTCACCATCCCGGGGGGCAGACTATGGCTACACCTTC.

A few counts support this clone. This chain uses TRBV5-8 with TRBJ1-5, with D possibly matching TRBD1 (5 bases). The CDR3 length is 16 residues. Trimming removed 3 bases at V and 3 bases at J, with 16 bases between. From germline, CDR1 is SGHTS and CDR2 YDEGEE. In DNA, the CDR3 is TGTGCCAGCAGCTCTTCCTCGGGACGGCACAATCAGCCCCAGCATTTT. It yields the protein CASSSSSGRHNQPQHF.

This clone has just a few counts. The chain has TRBV2 and TRBJ2-5; 9 bases map to TRBD2. Germline lookup yields CDR1 SNHLY and CDR2 FYNNEI. The CDR3 length is 16 residues. V trimming: 2 bases; J trimming: 1 base; junction bases outside the gene matches: 5. The CDR3 loop reads CASSEISGRLQETQYF. The CDR3 region has the DNA TGTGCCAGCAGTGAAATAAGCGGGAGGCTCCAAGAGACCCAGTACTTC.

There are a few counts of this clone. The J gene is TRBJ1-2, the V gene TRBV27; D might be TRBD1 (6 bases). The CDR3 totals 15 residues. V was trimmed by 5 bases and J by 4 bases, leaving 17 bases between them. Germline CDR1 and CDR2: MNHEY and SMNVEV (reference sequence). The CDR3 spells CASSPRRGGIYGYTF. CDR3 nucleotide sequence: TGTGCCAGCAGTCCCAGGAGAGGGGGGATCTATGGCTACACCTTC.

V gene TRBV15 combines with J gene TRBJ2-7; a weak D match, TRBD2 (5 bases). Germline values: CDR1 LNHNV, CDR2 YYDKDF (reference sequence). The ends were cut back, 1 base at V and 2 bases at J, with 15 bases in the middle. The length of the CDR3 is 16 residues. Here the CDR3 DNA reads TGTGCCACCAGCAGAGTCCCCCCCCGGGGTACCTACGAGCAGTACTTC. Its protein product is CATSRVPPRGTYEQYF.

This rearrangement joins TRBV5-4 to TRBJ1-1; 7 bases align to TRBD1. This CDR3 has 14 amino acids. After removal of 2 bases from V and 5 bases from J, the junction contained 6 bases not matched to a gene. The germline V gene encodes CDR1 SGHNT and CDR2 YYREEE (reference sequence). CDR3 loop: CASSLPTGRTEAFF. DNA for the CDR3: TGTGCCAGCAGCTTACCGACAGGGCGGACTGAAGCTTTCTTT.

This clone was seen at least ten times. V gene TRBV7-8 combines with J gene TRBJ1-2; 11 bases line up with TRBD1. The J segment lost 8 bases and the V segment lost 7 bases, leaving 15 bases of the junction unmatched. The CDR3 has 16 residues. CDR1 SGHVS and CDR2 FQNEAQ come from the germline V gene. In nucleotides, the CDR3 is TGTGCCAGCATCAAGGAAAGGACAGGGGGCGCGAAAGGCTACACCTTC. Translated: CASIKERTGGAKGYTF.

The genes are TRBV6-5 and TRBJ2-7; 7 bases align to TRBD1. The germline V gene has CDR1 MNHEY and CDR2 SVGAGI. The V and J ends lost 0 bases and 7 bases, in that order; junction bases with no gene match: 6. The CDR3 totals 14 residues. CDR3 coding DNA: TGTGCCAGCAGTTACTCGACAGGGCGGTGGGAGCAGTACTTC. This sequence encodes CASSYSTGRWEQYF.

The genes are TRBV12-5 and TRBJ2-3; 8 positions agree with TRBD2. V gave up 3 bases and J gave up 4 bases; unmatched junction bases: 9. The CDR3 spans 16 residues. The V gene's germline CDR1 is LGHNT and CDR2 FRNRAP. Here the CDR3 reads CASGFGTRGAADTQYF. CDR3 nucleotides: TGTGCTAGTGGTTTCGGGACTAGGGGTGCCGCAGATACGCAGTATTTT. The full variable domain, its missing parts supplied by reference TRBV12-5 and TRBJ2-3, is DARVTQTPRHKVTEMGQEVTMRCQPILGHNTVFWYRQTMMQGLELLAYFRNRAPLDDSGMPKDRFSAEMPDATLATLKIQPSEPRDSAVYFCASGFGTRGAADTQYFGPGTRLTVL.

The table lists this clone with a count of one. The gene calls are TRBV19 and TRBJ2-2; D may be TRBD2 (5 bases). Trimming cost V 3 bases and J 4 bases, with 15 bases left between them. This CDR3 comprises 16 residues. Looked up from germline, CDR1 is LNHDA and CDR2 is SQIVND (reference sequence). CDR3 nucleotides: TGTGCCAGTAGTATCTCCTTAGGACTTTCCACCGGGGAGCTGTTTTTT. Protein: CASSISLGLSTGELFF.

In its sample, this clone was seen a few times. This chain uses TRBV28 with TRBJ1-1, with D hard to call. The germline gives CDR1 MDHEN, CDR2 SYDVKM. The CDR3 is made up of 15 amino acids. With 1 base removed from V and 0 bases from J, the gap between germline ends came to 9 bases. The CDR3 coding sequence is TGTGCCAGCAGTTTATTGGGCAGCGTGAACACTGAAGCTTTCTTT. Residues: CASSLLGSVNTEAFF.

V usage is TRBV10-3 and J usage is TRBJ2-5; D is possibly TRBD1 (5 bases). Germline CDR1 is ENHRY and CDR2 is SYGVKD. CDR3 length: 13 amino acids. Trimming removed 11 bases from V and 0 bases from J, with 13 bases in between. The CDR3 DNA sequence: TGTGCCTCCCAACAGGACAACCAAGAGACCCAGTACTTC. Translation: CASQQDNQETQYF.

The chain combines TRBV4-3 with TRBJ2-1; tentatively, D is TRBD1 or TRBD2 (5 bases each). V lost 1 base, J lost 5 bases, and 9 bases lay in between. This CDR3 region has 14 residues. Germline-derived CDR1 and CDR2 are LGHNA and YSLEER. Here the CDR3 reads CASSQVRGDNEQFF. CDR3 coding DNA: TGCGCCAGCAGCCAAGTACGAGGGGACAATGAGCAGTTCTTC.

This chain uses TRBV2 with TRBJ2-7; D is perhaps TRBD1 (5 bases). Germline V gives CDR1 SNHLY, CDR2 FYNNEI. CDR3 size: 14 residues. V was shortened by 1 base and J by 9 bases, with 16 bases between the two germline ends. The CDR3 coding sequence is TGTGCCAGCAGTGAAGTGGGGTCCAGGGTTCGGCAGTACTTC. Translation gives CASSEVGSRVRQYF.

J is TRBJ1-1 and V is TRBV18; the match to TRBD1 covers 7 bases. CDR3 length: 14 residues. J was trimmed by 5 bases and V by 0 bases; bases with no gene match: 3. Germline CDR1 and CDR2: KGHSH and LQKENI. Here the CDR3 reads CASSPPAGGTEAFF. DNA of the CDR3: TGTGCCAGCTCACCACCGGCAGGGGGGACTGAAGCTTTCTTT. Full variable domain (outside the CDR3, taken from reference TRBV18 and TRBJ1-1): NAGVMQNPRHLVRRRGQEARLRCSPMKGHSHVYWYRQLPEEGLKFMVYLQKENIIDESGMPKERFSAEFPKEGPSILRIQQVVRGDSAAYFCASSPPAGGTEAFFGQGTRLTVV.

The CDR3 loop reads CASKAAGAYNEQFF. The CDR3, as DNA: TGTGCCAGCAAGGCAGCGGGGGCCTACAATGAGCAGTTCTTC. The V and J genes are TRBV2 and TRBJ2-1; 8 bases map to TRBD2. After removal of 7 bases from V and 2 bases from J, the junction contained 4 bases not matched to a gene. The CDR3 is 14 residues long. Germline values: CDR1 SNHLY, CDR2 FYNNEI.

The chain carries TRBV28 and TRBJ2-1; D not resolved. Trimming removed 8 bases at V and 3 bases at J, with 11 bases between. This CDR3 comprises 13 residues. Germline V gives CDR1 MDHEN, CDR2 SYDVKM. CDR3 residues: CASYQTRYNEQFF. The CDR3 coding sequence is TGTGCCAGCTATCAGACCCGCTACAATGAGCAGTTCTTC.